This TCR beta chain was sequenced for a study of blood T cells in healthy people across ages. For the second PCR, which ran for about 6 to 11 cycles, a sample-barcoded 5' primer and a J-beta primer mix were used. Every single cDNA molecule received a tag from a template-switch adaptor with 12 random nucleotides. TCRdb processed the 5' RACE reads anew with MiXCR; each CDR3 protein has one entry. The table has just over 800,000 distinct CDR3 sequences, around two thirds seen once. As for this clonotype: Its antigen is as yet unknown.

Study-level findings and limits: PBMCs left unsorted prevented a conclusive naive versus antigen-experienced comparison.

This CDR3 contains 13 residues. Trimming cost V 6 bases and J 1 base, with 9 bases left between them. Germline values: CDR1 MNHEY, CDR2 SVGAGI. Each donor's blood draw was approximately 10 milliliters of peripheral blood. Each sample gave at least 7 million isolated PBMCs. The specimen sequenced was blood. The origin of this receptor is a man in his thirties or forties in good health. The V and J genes are TRBV6-5 and TRBJ2-5; D is possibly TRBD1 (6 bases). The CDR3 here is CASRRGTQETQYF. The DNA of the CDR3 is TGTGCCAGCAGAAGGGGGACCCAAGAGACCCAGTACTTC.